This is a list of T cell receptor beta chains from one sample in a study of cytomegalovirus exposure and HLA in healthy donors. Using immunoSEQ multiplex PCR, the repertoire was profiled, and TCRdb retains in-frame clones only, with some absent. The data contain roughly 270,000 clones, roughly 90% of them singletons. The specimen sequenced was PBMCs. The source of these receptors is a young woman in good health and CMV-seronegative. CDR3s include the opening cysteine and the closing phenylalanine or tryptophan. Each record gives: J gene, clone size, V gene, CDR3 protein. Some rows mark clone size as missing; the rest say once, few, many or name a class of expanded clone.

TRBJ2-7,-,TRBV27,CASKRAGTPSYEQYF
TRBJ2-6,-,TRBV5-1,CASSAGGSGANVLTF
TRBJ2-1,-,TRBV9,CASSVTSGGYNEQFF
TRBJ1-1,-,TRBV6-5,CASNSGYRTEAFF
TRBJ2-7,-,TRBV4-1,CASSLARLGADEQYF
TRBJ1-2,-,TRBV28,CASRPTGPRGYTF
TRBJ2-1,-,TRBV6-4,CASSDSAGANEQFF
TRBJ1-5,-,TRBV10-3,CAISESGQKSNQPQHF
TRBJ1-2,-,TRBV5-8,CASSLPGQALYGYTF
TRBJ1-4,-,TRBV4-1,CASSLDRGIEKLFF
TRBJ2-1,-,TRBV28,CASSTINPPLAGGPYNEQFF
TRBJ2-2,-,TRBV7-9,CASSLGRTNTGELFF
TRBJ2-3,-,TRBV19,CASSPYSPRYTQYF
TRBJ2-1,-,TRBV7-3,CASSLEASPYNEQFF
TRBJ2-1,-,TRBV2,CASPGTSGSRPIFEQFF
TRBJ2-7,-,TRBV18,CASSPPPGQSRQYF
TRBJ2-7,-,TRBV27,CASYPPGGAGYEQYF
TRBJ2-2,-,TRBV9,CASSVGGGRAYPGELFF
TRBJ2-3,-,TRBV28,CASSARQGVTDTQYF
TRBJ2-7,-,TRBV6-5,CASSPREGSEQYF
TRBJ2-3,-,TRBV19,CASSSPGGTDTQYF
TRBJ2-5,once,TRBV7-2,CASSLARSAGTQYF
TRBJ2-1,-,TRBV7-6,CASSVGETGSIHEQFF
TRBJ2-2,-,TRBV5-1,CASREASGRPPGELFF
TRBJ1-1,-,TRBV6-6,CASSQDRVGTEAFF
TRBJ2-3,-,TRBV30,CAWSVLRLAGGNSTDTQYF
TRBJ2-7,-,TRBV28,CASSLLRASGSPGDEQYF
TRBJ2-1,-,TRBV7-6,CASSLALVNEQFF
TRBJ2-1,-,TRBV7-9,CASSLYGRQPPEGEQFF
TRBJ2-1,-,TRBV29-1,CSVVGTSGSSYNEQFF
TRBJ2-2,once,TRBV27,CASSGPTSHSGRERNTGELFF
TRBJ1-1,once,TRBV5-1,CASSPGGAANTEAFF